One and the same sample provided the 19 T cell receptor beta chains below, sequenced in a study of blood T cell repertoires in COVID-19. Clones were read by immunoSEQ multiplex PCR, and TCRdb kept only the in-frame ones, dropping some. The sample carries around 60,000 clones, roughly 71% recorded once. Sequencing input: peripheral blood. These receptor sequences come from a human donor in a cohort sampled during active COVID-19.

The V and J genes are TRBV5-1 and TRBJ2-2; D might be TRBD2 (6 bases). CDR3 length equals 15 residues. V lost 6 bases and J lost 4, with 16 bases in between. CDR1 is SGHRS, CDR2 YFSETQ, per germline. The CDR3 nucleotides are TGCGCCAGCATGGATACTGGGGGGTCCACCGGGGAGCTGTTTTTT. It specifies CASMDTGGSTGELFF.

As DNA, the CDR3 is TGTGCCAGCAGCTCCTTTCTTGGCGGGGGGTACACAGATACGCAGTATTTT. It encodes CASSSFLGGGYTDTQYF. The genes are TRBV7-2 and TRBJ2-3; 8 bases fit TRBD2. Germline lookup yields CDR1 SGHTA and CDR2 FQGNSA. J lost 2 bases, V lost 4 bases, and 11 bases had no gene match. The CDR3 has 17 amino acids.

The chain links TRBV7-9 to TRBJ2-7; D might be TRBD1 (6 bases). The CDR3 totals 14 residues. Looked up from germline, CDR1 is SEHNR and CDR2 is FQNEAQ (reference sequence). Trimming pared 5 bases from V and 4 bases from J, leaving 15 bases between. CDR3 DNA: TGTGCCAGCAGCCCCCGACAGGACGCTTACGAGCAGTACTTC. It specifies CASSPRQDAYEQYF.

The table lists this clone with a few counts. The rearrangement links TRBV5-1 to TRBJ1-2; 7 positions match TRBD1. The CDR3 is 16 amino acids. The germline CDR1 and CDR2 sequences are SGHRS and YFSETQ. V lost 4 bases, J lost 6 bases, and 15 bases stayed unmatched. This CDR3 reads CASSRDDRAGGHGYTF. The CDR3 DNA sequence: TGCGCCAGCAGCCGTGATGACAGGGCTGGGGGACATGGCTACACCTTC. Combining the CDR3 with reference TRBV5-1 and TRBJ1-2 gives the whole variable domain KAGVTQTPRYLIKTRGQQVTLSCSPISGHRSVSWYQQTPGQGLQFLFEYFSETQRNKGNFPGRFSGRQFSNSRSEMNVSTLELGDSALYLCASSRDDRAGGHGYTFGSGTRLTVV.

The chain joins TRBV5-1 to TRBJ2-3; no definite D call. The CDR3 is 13 amino acids. In germline, CDR1 is SGHRS, CDR2 YFSETQ. Trimming took 4 bases from V and 6 from J, leaving 12 bases between them. The CDR3, as DNA: TGCGCCAGCAGCCCACCTAGTGAGGATACGCAGTATTTT. Translating it yields CASSPPSEDTQYF.

This clone has a handful of counts. The J gene is TRBJ1-6, the V gene TRBV10-2, with 7 bases identical to TRBD1. Germline trimming cut 5 bases from V and 0 bases from J; bases unmatched to any gene: 7. Germline loops: CDR1 WSHSY, CDR2 SAAADI. The length of the CDR3 is 17 residues. The CDR3 loop reads CASSRNRGSSYNSPLHF. The CDR3 DNA sequence: TGCGCCAGCAGTCGGAACAGGGGCAGCTCCTATAATTCACCCCTCCACTTT.

The chain combines TRBV19 with TRBJ2-1; D may be TRBD2 (7 bases). The germline gives CDR1 LNHDA, CDR2 SQIVND (reference sequence). Trimming took off 5 bases at V and 7 bases at J, with 24 bases between the two ends. CDR3 size: 17 residues. The CDR3 region has the DNA TGTGCCAGTAGTCCCCAGGGGAAGCGGGATTTAAAAAATGAGCAGTTCTTC. Amino acids: CASSPQGKRDLKNEQFF.

J is TRBJ2-1 and V is TRBV28, with D unresolved. CDR1 is MDHEN and CDR2 is SYDVKM in the germline V gene. V was cut by 6 bases and J by 8 bases, with 11 bases left in between. CDR3 length: 12 residues. The CDR3 region has the DNA TGTGCCAGCAGCCCTCAACGCGATGAGCAGTTCTTC. This translates into CASSPQRDEQFF.

The rearrangement joins TRBV7-9 to TRBJ2-5; D unclear. The CDR3 covers 12 residues. Germline CDR1 SEHNR, CDR2 FQNEAQ (reference sequence). V dropped 3 bases and J dropped 2 bases, with 4 bases sitting between them. This CDR3 reads CASSFLQETQYF. CDR3 DNA sequence: TGTGCCAGCAGCTTTTTACAAGAGACCCAGTACTTC.

V is TRBV19 and J is TRBJ2-1; TRBD2 might be the D (6 bases). Between the trimmed V and J ends, which lost 4 bases and 6 bases, there was a span of 10 bases. The CDR3 is 13 amino acids. The germline V gene has CDR1 LNHDA and CDR2 SQIVND (reference sequence). The CDR3 loop reads CASSRGGVNEQFF. The CDR3 DNA is TGTGCCAGTAGTAGAGGAGGGGTCAATGAGCAGTTCTTC. The variable domain in full, completed from reference TRBV19 and TRBJ2-1, reads DGGITQSPKYLFRKEGQNVTLSCEQNLNHDAMYWYRQDPGQGLRLIYYSQIVNDFQKGDIAEGYSVSREKKESFPLTVTSAQKNPTAFYLCASSRGGVNEQFFGPGTRLTVL.

This clone was seen more than once but under ten times. The J gene is TRBJ2-3, the V gene TRBV2; D may be TRBD1 (6 bases). Germline V lookup: CDR1 SNHLY, CDR2 FYNNEI. Trimming left V 3 bases short and J 4 bases short, with 23 bases between. The CDR3 has 18 amino acids. The CDR3 reads CASSDPGTPGQRPDTQYF. Written as DNA, the CDR3 is TGTGCCAGCAGTGATCCAGGGACACCGGGACAAAGACCAGATACGCAGTATTTT.

The rearrangement joins TRBV28 to TRBJ1-6; no definite D call. The V end was cut by 5 bases, the J end by 7 bases, with 9 bases between. Germline CDR1 MDHEN, CDR2 SYDVKM. The CDR3 extends over 13 amino acids. CDR3 nucleotide sequence: TGTGCCAGCAGTCCTCCGGGGAATTCACCCCTCCACTTT. Translated: CASSPPGNSPLHF.

The table lists this clone with a few counts. The chain couples TRBV13 to TRBJ2-3; 15 positions match TRBD2. Per germline, CDR1 PRHDT and CDR2 FYEKMQ (reference sequence). V gave up 5 bases and J gave up 6 bases; unmatched junction bases: 3. This CDR3 region has 15 residues. For the CDR3, the DNA is TGTGCCAGCAGCCCGGGACTAGCGGGGGGTGATACGCAGTATTTT. Translating gives CASSPGLAGGDTQYF.

The rearrangement joins TRBV21-1 to TRBJ2-7; the DNA was not used to check the table's D call, TRBD2. TRBV21-1 is reported as a pseudogene. The CDR3 runs 13 residues. CDR3 region: CASSKTSDYEQYF. CDR3 nucleotides: TGTGCCAGCAGCAAAACTAGCGACTACGAGCAGTACTTC.

The V gene is TRBV21-1, the J gene TRBJ1-1. TRBV21-1 represents a pseudogene. This CDR3 comprises 16 residues. CDR3 amino acids: CASGRRSGDSTTEAFF. The DNA of the CDR3 is TGTGCCAGCGGGAGGAGGTCCGGGGACTCAACCACTGAAGCTTTCTTT.

This rearrangement joins TRBV7-6 to TRBJ1-4; 7 nucleotides align to TRBD1. Germline loops: CDR1 SGHVS, CDR2 FNYEAQ. The CDR3 has 16 residues. J lost 8 bases, V lost 0 bases, and 9 bases had no gene match. This CDR3 reads CASSLAQGGIREKLFF. The CDR3 DNA sequence: TGTGCCAGCAGCTTAGCGCAAGGGGGCATTCGGGAAAAACTGTTTTTT.

The rearrangement joins TRBV20-1 to TRBJ2-7, with D perhaps matching TRBD2 (6 bases). This CDR3 is built from 11 residues. V was pared by 6 bases and J by 5 bases, with 11 bases between. In germline, CDR1 is DFQATT, CDR2 SNEGSKA (reference sequence). CDR3 sequence reads: CSAARGNEQYF. CDR3 in DNA: TGCAGTGCCGCACGGGGGAACGAGCAGTACTTC.

This chain joins TRBV18 and TRBJ2-7; D gene uncertain. Germline CDR1 KGHSH, CDR2 LQKENI. CDR3 length equals 13 residues. V shed 5 bases and J shed 0 bases, with 8 bases lying between them. The CDR3 protein is CASSAQSSYEQYF. For the CDR3, the DNA is TGTGCCAGCTCAGCACAGAGCTCCTACGAGCAGTACTTC.

The CDR3 bases are TGCAGCGTTGGGGGGCCAGGCAATCAGCCCCAGCATTTT. This translates into CSVGGPGNQPQHF. The chain employs TRBV29-1 and TRBJ1-5, with D perhaps TRBD1 (6 bases). The germline V gene encodes CDR1 SQVTM and CDR2 ANQGSEA. V gave up 4 bases and J gave up 2 bases, with 9 bases separating them. The CDR3 runs 13 residues.